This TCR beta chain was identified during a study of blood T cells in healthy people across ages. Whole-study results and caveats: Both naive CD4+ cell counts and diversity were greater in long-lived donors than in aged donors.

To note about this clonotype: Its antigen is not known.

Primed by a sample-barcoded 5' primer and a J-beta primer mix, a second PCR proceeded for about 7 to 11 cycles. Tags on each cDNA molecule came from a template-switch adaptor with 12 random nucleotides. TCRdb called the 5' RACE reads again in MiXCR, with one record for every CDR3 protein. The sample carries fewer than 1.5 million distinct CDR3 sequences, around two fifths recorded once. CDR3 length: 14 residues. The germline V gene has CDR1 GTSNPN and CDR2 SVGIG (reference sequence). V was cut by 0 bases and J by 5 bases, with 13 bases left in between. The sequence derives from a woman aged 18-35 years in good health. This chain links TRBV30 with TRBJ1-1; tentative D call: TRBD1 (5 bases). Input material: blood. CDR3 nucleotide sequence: TGTGCCTGGAGTGTACTAACGGGGGGGACTGAAGCTTTCTTT. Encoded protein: CAWSVLTGGTEAFF.